This T cell receptor beta chain was observed in a study of cytomegalovirus exposure and HLA in healthy donors. PCR employed 60 Vbeta and 13 Jbeta primers. Profiling relied on immunoSEQ multiplex PCR, and the TCRdb table lists in-frame clones only, not all of them. The sample contains approximately 100,000 clones, roughly 70% of which appear only once. The CDR3 runs 14 residues. The germline V gene encodes CDR1 SNHLY and CDR2 FYNNEI. V dropped 7 bases and J dropped 4 bases, with 13 bases sitting between them. This clone was observed a handful of times. Sequencing was performed on PBMCs. The sequence was collected from a man aged 40-55 years in good health and CMV-seropositive. The chain has TRBV2 and TRBJ1-4; D perhaps matches TRBD1 (6 bases). The CDR3 protein is CASTGGQFNEKLFF. CDR3 nucleotides: TGTGCCAGCACCGGAGGACAGTTTAATGAAAAACTGTTTTTT.